This TCR beta chain was identified in a study of blood T cell repertoires in COVID-19. Study context: The samples span acute and convalescent COVID-19 from the United States, Italy and Spain.

A single count supports this clone. Authors' processing steps: Reference gene primer amplification in the assay estimated nucleated cell counts. Generated by immunoSEQ multiplex PCR, the TCRdb table keeps only in-frame clones and is missing some. The DNA was the basis for D and trimming; V, J and clone size are from that table. The top ten hold about 0.76% of the sample, which has roughly 200,000 clones, roughly 94% seen once. Patients from Seattle were sampled longitudinally, starting during active infection. This CDR3 spans 13 amino acids. Germline lookup yields CDR1 SNHLY and CDR2 FYNNEI. The V end lost 3 bases, the J end lost 3 bases, and 6 bases lay between the germline ends.

V and J are TRBV2 and TRBJ1-5, with a tentative D call TRBD1 (5 bases). The sequence derives from a man between 25 and 39 years old with COVID-19, enrolled during active disease. The sample comprised peripheral blood. As DNA, the CDR3 is TGTGCCAGCAGTGACAGGGACAATCAGCCCCAGCATTTT. Translation: CASSDRDNQPQHF.